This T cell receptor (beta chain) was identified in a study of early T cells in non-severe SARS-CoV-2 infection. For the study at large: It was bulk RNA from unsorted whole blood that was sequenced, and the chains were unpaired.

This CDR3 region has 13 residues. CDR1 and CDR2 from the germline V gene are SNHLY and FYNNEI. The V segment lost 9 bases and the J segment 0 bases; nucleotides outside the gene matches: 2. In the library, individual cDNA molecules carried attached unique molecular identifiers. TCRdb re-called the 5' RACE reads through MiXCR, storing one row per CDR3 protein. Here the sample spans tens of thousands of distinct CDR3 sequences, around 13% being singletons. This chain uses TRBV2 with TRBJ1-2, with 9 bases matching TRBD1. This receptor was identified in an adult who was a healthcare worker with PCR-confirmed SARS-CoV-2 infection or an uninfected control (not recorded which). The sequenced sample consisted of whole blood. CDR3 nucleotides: TGTGCCAGAGGGACAGGGCCTAACTATGGCTACACCTTC. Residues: CARGTGPNYGYTF.